The 17 T cell receptor beta chains below come from one sample, sequenced in a study of control samples from healthy donors and cancer patients. Method: immunoSEQ multiplex PCR; TCRdb's copy keeps in-frame clones and lacks some. The sample contains 65,000 to 90,000 clones, 70% to 90% of which appear only once. Sequencing used blood. The source is a man aged 45-60 years in good health.

CDR3 nucleotides: TGCGCCAGCAGCCCGAGGACTAGCGTTTACAATGAGCAGTTCTTC. As protein: CASSPRTSVYNEQFF. This chain joins TRBV5-1 and TRBJ2-1, with TRBD2 identical over 9 bases. This CDR3 contains 15 residues. CDR1 is SGHRS and CDR2 is YFSETQ in the germline V gene. The ends lost 4 bases at V and 4 bases at J; junction bases unmatched: 6. The variable domain in full, with the rest retrieved from reference TRBV5-1 and TRBJ2-1, is KAGVTQTPRYLIKTRGQQVTLSCSPISGHRSVSWYQQTPGQGLQFLFEYFSETQRNKGNFPGRFSGRQFSNSRSEMNVSTLELGDSALYLCASSPRTSVYNEQFFGPGTRLTVL.

The chain couples TRBV7-2 to TRBJ2-3; 8 bases align to TRBD2. The CDR3 is 15 residues long. In germline, CDR1 is SGHTA, CDR2 FQGNSA. Losses at the gene ends were 5 bases for V and 2 bases for J; bases not matched to a gene: 6. The CDR3 loop reads CASSRGGADTDTQYF. Written as DNA, the CDR3 is TGTGCCAGCAGCCGGGGGGGGGCTGACACAGATACGCAGTATTTT.

On this clone: One end of the junction does not line up with germline, which may come from a read error. The chain has TRBV6-1 and TRBJ1-2; no definite D call. CDR1 and CDR2 from the germline V gene are MNHNS and SASEGT. CDR3 length: 13 residues. This CDR3 is CASSENESYGHTF. The CDR3 DNA follows: TGTGCCAGCAGTGAAAACGAGTCTTATGGCCACACCTTC.

The rearrangement links TRBV9 to TRBJ1-4, with 9 bases identical to TRBD1. This CDR3 region has 15 residues. The junction had 3 bases not matched to a gene; V was cut back by 3 bases and J by 3 bases. Germline V CDR1 and CDR2: SGDLS, YYNGEE. The CDR3 nucleotides read TGTGCCAGCAGCGAGGGGGACAGGGCTAATGAAAAACTGTTTTTT. Translating it yields CASSEGDRANEKLFF.

Only one count was recorded for this clone. The same CDR3 arises from other DNA sequences in this sample as well. V gene TRBV7-3 combines with J gene TRBJ2-5, with D unresolved. The length of the CDR3 is 13 residues. In germline, CDR1 is SGHTA, CDR2 FQGTGA. The V and J ends lost 2 bases and 5 bases respectively, with 9 bases between them. The CDR3 sequence: CASSLSLGETQYF. The CDR3 bases are TGTGCCAGCAGCTTATCTCTTGGGGAGACCCAGTACTTC.

V gene TRBV5-4 combines with J gene TRBJ2-7; unclear D gene. With 0 bases removed from V and 0 bases from J, the gap between germline ends came to 10 bases. From germline, CDR1 is SGHNT and CDR2 YYREEE (reference sequence). The CDR3 loop spans 15 amino acids. CDR3 DNA: TGTGCCAGCAGCTTGGGTGGTCCGAGCTCCTACGAGCAGTACTTC. Protein: CASSLGGPSSYEQYF.

This chain joins TRBV27 and TRBJ1-2, with 8 bases aligning to TRBD1. Germline V gene lookup returns CDR1 MNHEY and CDR2 SMNVEV (reference sequence). J was trimmed by 8 bases and V by 5 bases; bases with no gene match: 10. The CDR3 covers 14 residues. CDR3 amino acids: CASSLWTGSDGYTF. In nucleotides, the CDR3 is TGTGCCAGCAGTCTATGGACAGGGAGCGACGGCTACACCTTC.

The J gene is TRBJ1-4, the V gene TRBV10-2; D is ambiguous. This CDR3 spans 16 amino acids. Trimming cost V 2 bases and J 5 bases, with 15 bases left between them. Germline V gives CDR1 WSHSY, CDR2 SAAADI. The CDR3 sequence: CASSEDDSHGNEKLFF. The CDR3 DNA follows: TGCGCCAGCAGTGAGGATGACTCCCATGGGAATGAAAAACTGTTTTTT.

The J gene is TRBJ1-5, the V gene TRBV9; possibly TRBD1 for D (5 bases). V was trimmed by 6 bases and J by 3 bases, leaving 16 bases between them. The CDR3 is 15 amino acids. Germline-derived CDR1 and CDR2 are SGDLS and YYNGEE. The CDR3 loop reads CASTVDGTPNQPQHF. In nucleotides, the CDR3 is TGTGCCAGCACCGTGGATGGGACGCCCAATCAGCCCCAGCATTTT.

V usage is TRBV10-3 and J usage is TRBJ2-2; 7 bases match TRBD2. Germline loops: CDR1 ENHRY, CDR2 SYGVKD. V lost 6 bases and J lost 9; bases outside the gene matches: 7. CDR3 size: 13 residues. The CDR3 sequence: CAISAGVSRELFF. CDR3 sequence (DNA): TGTGCCATCAGCGCGGGAGTTAGTAGGGAGCTGTTTTTT.

The chain carries TRBV6-5 and TRBJ1-1; D is possibly TRBD1 (6 bases). The germline V and J ends were trimmed by 4 bases and 8 bases, with 14 bases remaining between them. This CDR3 contains 13 residues. The germline CDR1 and CDR2 sequences are MNHEY and SVGAGI. CDR3 coding DNA: TGTGCCAGCAGTTCCCTAGACAGGCTCGAAGCTTTCTTT. Its translation: CASSSLDRLEAFF.

CDR3 sequence: CASSSGGSGANVLTF. The CDR3, as DNA: TGTGCCAGCAGCTCCGGTGGCTCTGGGGCCAACGTCCTGACTTTC. The genes are TRBV7-2 and TRBJ2-6; no definite D call. The ends were cut back, 4 bases at V and 0 bases at J, with 7 bases in the middle. Germline V CDR1 and CDR2: SGHTA, FQGNSA. The length of the CDR3 is 15 residues.

The gene calls are TRBV6-6 and TRBJ1-5, with D unresolved. This CDR3 contains 14 residues. From germline, CDR1 is MNHNY and CDR2 SVGAGI (reference sequence). Between the trimmed V and J ends, which lost 2 bases and 0 bases, there was a span of 5 bases. The CDR3 DNA sequence: TGTGCCAGCAGTTACCCTTATAGCAATCAGCCCCAGCATTTT. Translating it yields CASSYPYSNQPQHF.

This sequence joins TRBV24-1 and TRBJ2-1; the match to TRBD1 covers 12 bases. The CDR3 totals 13 residues. V shed 9 bases, J shed 11 bases, and the junction held 7 bases outside the gene matches. In germline, CDR1 is KGHDR, CDR2 SFDVKD. CDR3 loop: CATLAGTGGKQFF. In DNA form, the CDR3 reads TGTGCCACCTTAGCCGGGACAGGGGGCAAGCAGTTCTTC.

The rearrangement uses TRBV7-9 and TRBJ2-7, with 15 bases identical to TRBD2. The CDR3 covers 16 residues. Germline V gene sequence: CDR1 SEHNR, CDR2 FQNEAQ (reference sequence). V gave up 3 bases and J gave up 0 bases; unmatched junction bases: 0. CDR3 DNA: TGTGCCAGCAGCTTGGGACTAGCGGGAGGCTCCTACGAGCAGTACTTC. This encodes CASSLGLAGGSYEQYF. Variable domain in full (rest from reference TRBV7-9 and TRBJ2-7): DTGVSQNPRHKITKRGQNVTFRCDPISEHNRLYWYRQTLGQGPEFLTYFQNEAQLEKSRLLSDRFSAERPKGSFSTLEIQRTEQGDSAMYLCASSLGLAGGSYEQYFGPGTRLTVT.

This clone was seen only a few times. This chain joins TRBV6-5 and TRBJ1-1; weak D call: TRBD1 (6 bases). Germline V gives CDR1 MNHEY, CDR2 SVGAGI. V shed 5 bases and J shed 0 bases, with 13 bases lying between them. This CDR3 has 15 residues. This CDR3 is CASSLQGPVNTEAFF. CDR3 coding DNA: TGTGCCAGCAGTCTACAGGGTCCGGTGAACACTGAAGCTTTCTTT.

This clone turned up a few times. This chain connects TRBV12-3 or TRBV12-4 to TRBJ2-3; no firm D call. Trimming left V 5 bases short and J 2 bases short, with 8 bases between. The CDR3 sequence is 13 residues long. CDR3 amino acids: CASSRPYTDTQYF. For the CDR3, the DNA is TGTGCCAGCAGTCGACCCTACACAGATACGCAGTATTTT.